Shown below are 18 T cell receptor beta chains from a single sample sequenced in a study of cytomegalovirus exposure and HLA in healthy donors. 60 Vbeta and 13 Jbeta primers were used in PCR. TCRdb's table, derived via immunoSEQ multiplex PCR, lists solely in-frame clones and lacks some. The table shows approximately 100,000 clones, with 78% occurring only once. The sample consisted of PBMCs. The receptors come from a woman aged 40 to 55 in good health and CMV-seronegative.

The J gene is TRBJ1-2, the V gene TRBV2, with D unclear. V shed 4 bases and J shed 3 bases, with 15 bases lying between them. Germline CDR1 reads SNHLY; CDR2 reads FYNNEI. CDR3 length: 15 amino acids. Here the CDR3 reads CASSVNPTRDYGYTF. The CDR3 DNA reads as TGTGCCAGCAGTGTTAATCCTACGAGAGACTATGGCTACACCTTC.

The rearrangement joins TRBV9 to TRBJ2-6; 7 bases are shared with TRBD2. There are 18 residues in the CDR3. Germline V CDR1 and CDR2: SGDLS, YYNGEE. Unmatched junction bases numbered 9, after V lost 3 bases and J lost 0 bases. DNA of the CDR3: TGTGCCAGCAGCGGTGTTCGGGGGGAGGTCTCTGGGGCCAACGTCCTGACTTTC. This sequence encodes CASSGVRGEVSGANVLTF.

The rearrangement uses TRBV9 and TRBJ1-2, with D perhaps TRBD1 (5 bases). Germline V gives CDR1 SGDLS, CDR2 YYNGEE. The CDR3 sequence is 13 residues long. The V gene lost 2 bases and the J gene lost 6 bases, with 11 bases spanning the gap. In DNA, the CDR3 is TGTGCCAGCAGCGTCTGGGGGAGGGATGGCTACACCTTC. Its translation: CASSVWGRDGYTF.

The gene calls are TRBV5-4 and TRBJ1-2, with 8 bases that match TRBD1. The CDR3 covers 14 residues. V lost 4 bases to trimming and J lost 3 bases; unmatched junction nucleotides: 5. Germline V CDR1 and CDR2: SGHNT, YYREEE (reference sequence). As DNA, the CDR3 is TGTGCCAGCAGCCCAACGACAGGGGACTATGGCTACACCTTC. This sequence encodes CASSPTTGDYGYTF.

The table lists this clone with a few counts. The V and J genes are TRBV19 and TRBJ2-7; D ambiguous. This CDR3 is built from 15 residues. Germline assignment: CDR1 LNHDA and CDR2 SQIVND (reference sequence). Deletions cut 0 bases from V and 1 base from J, with 10 bases between. The CDR3 spells CASSIDSRSSYEQYF. The CDR3 DNA follows: TGTGCCAGTAGTATAGATAGTCGGAGTTCCTACGAGCAGTACTTC. The whole variable domain, filled in from reference TRBV19 and TRBJ2-7, reads DGGITQSPKYLFRKEGQNVTLSCEQNLNHDAMYWYRQDPGQGLRLIYYSQIVNDFQKGDIAEGYSVSREKKESFPLTVTSAQKNPTAFYLCASSIDSRSSYEQYFGPGTRLTVT.

The CDR3 spells CASSSVRGRTGELFF. DNA of the CDR3: TGTGCCAGCAGTTCCGTCCGCGGGAGGACCGGGGAGCTGTTTTTT. V and J are TRBV7-6 and TRBJ2-2, with TRBD2 matching 8 bases. Trimming took 6 bases from V and 5 from J; bases not matched to a gene: 8. Germline loops: CDR1 SGHVS, CDR2 FNYEAQ. The CDR3 contains 15 residues.

The rearrangement joins TRBV5-1 to TRBJ1-2, with D possibly TRBD1 on 6 matching bases. The CDR3 length is 13 residues. V gave up 2 bases and J gave up 7 bases, with 12 bases separating them. Germline CDR1 reads SGHRS; CDR2 reads YFSETQ. The CDR3 sequence: CASSFDSRGGYTF. In DNA form, the CDR3 reads TGCGCCAGCAGCTTTGATAGCAGGGGTGGCTACACCTTC.

This clone was observed once. The chain has TRBV19 and TRBJ2-2; D is uncertain. Trimming took off 6 bases at V and 4 bases at J, with 9 bases between the two ends. CDR3 length: 13 amino acids. Germline CDR1 reads LNHDA; CDR2 reads SQIVND (reference sequence). The CDR3 nucleotides read TGTGCCAGTAGCCATTTGTCCACCGGGGAGCTGTTTTTT. It is translated as CASSHLSTGELFF.

This chain joins TRBV11-2 and TRBJ1-2, with no clear D. CDR1 SGHAT and CDR2 FQNNGV come from the germline V gene. The CDR3 runs 14 residues. The V and J ends lost 3 bases and 2 bases respectively, with 10 bases between them. CDR3 DNA: TGTGCCAGCAGCTTGACCGACGGGAACTATGGCTACACCTTC. Residues: CASSLTDGNYGYTF.

J is TRBJ1-1 and V is TRBV7-9; no clear D gene. The germline V gene has CDR1 SEHNR and CDR2 FQNEAQ (reference sequence). Trimming pared 2 bases from V and 5 bases from J, leaving 9 bases between. This CDR3 has 13 residues. As DNA, the CDR3 is TGTGCCAGCAGCTTAAAAGGGAGAACTGAAGCTTTCTTT. Protein product: CASSLKGRTEAFF.

The chain combines TRBV7-2 with TRBJ2-3, with 7 bases aligning to TRBD2. Looked up from germline, CDR1 is SGHTA and CDR2 is FQGNSA. The ends lost 5 bases at V and 7 bases at J; junction bases unmatched: 15. This CDR3 region has 16 residues. CDR3 amino acids: CASSPGGAGPDYTQYF. CDR3 sequence (DNA): TGTGCCAGCAGCCCGGGGGGTGCAGGCCCAGACTATACGCAGTATTTT. Based on the CDR3 plus reference TRBV7-2 and TRBJ2-3, the full variable domain is GAGVSQSPSNKVTEKGKDVELRCDPISGHTALYWYRQSLGQGLEFLIYFQGNSAPDKSGLPSDRFSAERTGGSVSTLTIQRTQQEDSAVYLCASSPGGAGPDYTQYFGPGTRLTVL.

V gene TRBV14 combines with J gene TRBJ2-7, with TRBD2 as a possible D gene (7 bases). The CDR3 totals 16 residues. Per germline, CDR1 SGHDN and CDR2 FVKESK. V gave up 1 base and J gave up 3 bases, with 16 bases separating them. The CDR3 here is CASSQGGGRVDYEQYF. CDR3 bases: TGTGCCAGCAGCCAAGGGGGGGGCAGGGTCGACTACGAGCAGTACTTC.

V and J are TRBV28 and TRBJ1-1, with 9 bases aligning to TRBD1. Trimming cost V 6 bases and J 11 bases; bases outside gene matches: 4. CDR3 length: 11 residues. Germline CDR1 is MDHEN and CDR2 is SYDVKM. CDR3 loop: CASRDRGGAFF. CDR3 in DNA: TGTGCCAGCAGGGACAGGGGAGGTGCTTTCTTT.

This rearrangement joins TRBV5-1 to TRBJ1-3; D call uncertain. Deletions cut 4 bases from V and 3 bases from J, with 11 bases between. Looked up from germline, CDR1 is SGHRS and CDR2 is YFSETQ. This CDR3 contains 14 residues. This CDR3 is CASSPSIGGNTIYF. CDR3 coding DNA: TGCGCCAGCAGCCCGAGTATCGGTGGAAACACCATATATTTT.

J is TRBJ2-1 and V is TRBV5-1; 7 bases agree with TRBD2. CDR1 and CDR2 (germline): SGHRS, YFSETQ. Germline trimming cut 7 bases from V and 4 bases from J; bases unmatched to any gene: 14. The CDR3 has 16 amino acids. The CDR3 bases are TGCGCCAGCGGATCCGTGGGAGGGCAAAAATACAATGAGCAGTTCTTC. This codes for CASGSVGGQKYNEQFF.

J is TRBJ1-5 and V is TRBV5-1; 7 bases fit TRBD1. This CDR3 is built from 15 residues. The germline CDR1 and CDR2 sequences are SGHRS and YFSETQ. Losses at the gene ends were 0 bases for V and 8 bases for J; bases not matched to a gene: 8. The CDR3 is CASSLASGTEEPQHF. Here the CDR3 DNA reads TGCGCCAGCAGCTTGGCCTCCGGGACAGAAGAGCCCCAGCATTTT.

The chain is built from TRBV27 and TRBJ2-7, with 7 bases fitting TRBD2. CDR3 length: 12 residues. CDR1 is MNHEY and CDR2 is SMNVEV in the germline V gene (reference sequence). After removal of 6 bases from V and 2 bases from J, the junction contained 1 base not matched to a gene. CDR3 protein: CASRRGAYEQYF. The CDR3 nucleotides read TGTGCCAGCAGACGGGGGGCCTACGAGCAGTACTTC.

V usage is TRBV29-1 and J usage is TRBJ2-7, with 16 bases identical to TRBD2. CDR1 SQVTM and CDR2 ANQGSEA come from the germline V gene. There are 14 residues in the CDR3. With V trimmed by 7 bases and J by 2 bases, 2 bases remained unmatched. Here the CDR3 DNA reads TGCAGCGCTGGGACTAGCGGGAGGGCCTACGAGCAGTACTTC. As protein: CSAGTSGRAYEQYF.